The clone carrying this TCR beta chain was detected many times. The germline V gene has CDR1 DFQATT and CDR2 SNEGSKA (reference sequence). The CDR3 totals 14 residues. J gave up 2 bases and V 5 bases, and 7 bases lay outside the gene matches. This specimen comes from a study of response to subunit inactivated influenza vaccine. TCRdb independently ran MiXCR on the RT-PCR reads; one entry per CDR3 protein. The data show about 650,000 distinct CDR3 sequences, 13% to 15% seen once. The chain uses TRBV20-1 and TRBJ2-3; 7 bases are shared with TRBD2. The TCR sequence derives from a middle-aged man who received an inactivated influenza vaccine. The specimen comprised PBMCs from blood, sampled roughly 15 days before vaccination. CDR3 region: CSAPGLGHTDTQYF. CDR3 nucleotides: TGCAGTGCTCCCGGACTAGGCCACACAGATACGCAGTATTTT.